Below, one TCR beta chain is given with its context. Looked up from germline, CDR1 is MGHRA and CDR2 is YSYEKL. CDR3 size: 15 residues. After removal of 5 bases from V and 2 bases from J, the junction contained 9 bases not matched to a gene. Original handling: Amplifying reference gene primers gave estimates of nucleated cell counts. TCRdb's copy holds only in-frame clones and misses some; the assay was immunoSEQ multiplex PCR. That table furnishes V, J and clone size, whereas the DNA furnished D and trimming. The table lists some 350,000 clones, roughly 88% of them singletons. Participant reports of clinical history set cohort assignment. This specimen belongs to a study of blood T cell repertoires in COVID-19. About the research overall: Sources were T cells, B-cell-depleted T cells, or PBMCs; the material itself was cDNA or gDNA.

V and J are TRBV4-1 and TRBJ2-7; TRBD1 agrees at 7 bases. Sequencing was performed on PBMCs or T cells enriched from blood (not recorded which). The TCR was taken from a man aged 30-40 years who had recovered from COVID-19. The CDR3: CASSGPGTATYEQYF. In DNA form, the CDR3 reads TGCGCCAGCAGCGGACCCGGGACAGCGACCTACGAGCAGTACTTC.